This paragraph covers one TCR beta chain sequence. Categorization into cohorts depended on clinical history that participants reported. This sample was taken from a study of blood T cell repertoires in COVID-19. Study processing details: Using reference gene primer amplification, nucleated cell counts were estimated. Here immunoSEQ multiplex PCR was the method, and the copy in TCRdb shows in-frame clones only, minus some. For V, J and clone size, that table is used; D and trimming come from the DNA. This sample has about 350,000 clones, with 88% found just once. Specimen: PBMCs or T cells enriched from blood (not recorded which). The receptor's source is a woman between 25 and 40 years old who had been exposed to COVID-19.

The CDR3 nucleotides read TGTGCCAGCAGCTTCCAACAGGGTGGGAAAAACATTCAGTACTTC. This gives the protein CASSFQQGGKNIQYF. The chain carries TRBV14 and TRBJ2-4, with a possible D match to TRBD1 (6 bases). CDR1 and CDR2 from the germline V gene are SGHDN and FVKESK. CDR3 length: 15 amino acids. Trimming took off 5 bases at V and 4 bases at J, with 15 bases between the two ends. Combining the CDR3 with reference TRBV14 and TRBJ2-4 gives the whole variable domain EAGVTQFPSHSVIEKGQTVTLRCDPISGHDNLYWYRRVMGKEIKFLLHFVKESKQDESGMPNNRFLAERTGGTYSTLKVQPAELEDSGVYFCASSFQQGGKNIQYFGAGTRLSVL.